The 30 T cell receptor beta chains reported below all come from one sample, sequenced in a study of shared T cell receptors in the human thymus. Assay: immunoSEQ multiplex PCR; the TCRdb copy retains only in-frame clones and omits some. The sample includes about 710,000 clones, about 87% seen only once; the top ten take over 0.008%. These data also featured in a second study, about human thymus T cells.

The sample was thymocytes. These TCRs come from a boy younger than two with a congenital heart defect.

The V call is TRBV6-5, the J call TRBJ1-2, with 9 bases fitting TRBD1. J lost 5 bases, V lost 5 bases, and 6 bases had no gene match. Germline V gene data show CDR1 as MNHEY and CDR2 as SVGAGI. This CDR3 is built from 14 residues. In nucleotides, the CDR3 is TGTGCCAGCAGTGGGACAGGGCTAATGTATGGCTACACCTTC. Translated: CASSGTGLMYGYTF.

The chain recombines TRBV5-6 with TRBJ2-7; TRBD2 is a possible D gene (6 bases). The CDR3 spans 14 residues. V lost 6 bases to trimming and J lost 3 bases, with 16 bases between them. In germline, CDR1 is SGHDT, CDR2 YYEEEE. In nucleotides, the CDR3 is TGTGCCAGCATTCGGAGGGGCTCTAACTACGAGCAGTACTTC. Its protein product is CASIRRGSNYEQYF.

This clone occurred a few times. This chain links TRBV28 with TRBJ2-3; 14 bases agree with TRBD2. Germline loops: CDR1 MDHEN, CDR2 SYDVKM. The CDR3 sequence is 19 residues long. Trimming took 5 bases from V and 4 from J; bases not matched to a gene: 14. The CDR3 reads CASSPGLAGEVEQPDTQYF. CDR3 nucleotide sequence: TGTGCCAGCAGTCCGGGACTAGCGGGAGAGGTCGAACAGCCAGATACGCAGTATTTT.

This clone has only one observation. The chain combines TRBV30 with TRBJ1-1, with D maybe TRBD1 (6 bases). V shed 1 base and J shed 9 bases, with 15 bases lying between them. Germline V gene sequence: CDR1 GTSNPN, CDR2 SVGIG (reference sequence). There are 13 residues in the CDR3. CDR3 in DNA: TGTGCCTGGAGTGGGACAGAGGTGAGAAAAGCTTTCTTT. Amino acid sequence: CAWSGTEVRKAFF. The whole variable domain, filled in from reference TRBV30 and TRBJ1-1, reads SQTIHQWPATLVQPVGSPLSLECTVEGTSNPNLYWYRQAAGRGLQLLFYSVGIGQISSEVPQNLSASRPQDRQFILSSKKLLLSDSGFYLCAWSGTEVRKAFFGQGTRLTVV.

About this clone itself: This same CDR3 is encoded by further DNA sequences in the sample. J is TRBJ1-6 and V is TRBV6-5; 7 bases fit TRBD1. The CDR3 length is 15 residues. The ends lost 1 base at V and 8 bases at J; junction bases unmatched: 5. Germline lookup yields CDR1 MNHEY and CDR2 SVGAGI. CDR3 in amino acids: CASSYLGGGHSPLHF. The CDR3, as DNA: TGTGCCAGCAGTTACTTAGGGGGCGGCCATTCACCCCTCCACTTT.

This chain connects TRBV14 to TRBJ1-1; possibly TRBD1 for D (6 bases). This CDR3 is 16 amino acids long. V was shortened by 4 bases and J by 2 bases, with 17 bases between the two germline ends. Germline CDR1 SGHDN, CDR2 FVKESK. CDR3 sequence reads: CASSPSTPGHNTEAFF. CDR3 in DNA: TGTGCCAGCAGCCCCTCTACCCCGGGACACAACACTGAAGCTTTCTTT.

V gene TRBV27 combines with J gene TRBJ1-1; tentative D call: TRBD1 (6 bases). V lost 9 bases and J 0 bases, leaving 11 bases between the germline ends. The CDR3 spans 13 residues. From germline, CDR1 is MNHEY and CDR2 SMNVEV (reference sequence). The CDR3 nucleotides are TGTGCCAGTCACGGGACACTGAACACTGAAGCTTTCTTT. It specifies CASHGTLNTEAFF.

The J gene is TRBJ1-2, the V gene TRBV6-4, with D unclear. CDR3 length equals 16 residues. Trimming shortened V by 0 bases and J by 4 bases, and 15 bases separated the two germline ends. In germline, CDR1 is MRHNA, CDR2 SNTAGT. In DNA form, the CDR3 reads TGTGCCAGCAGTGACTCGCCCCCGGGGTCGGGCTATGGCTACACCTTC. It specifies CASSDSPPGSGYGYTF.

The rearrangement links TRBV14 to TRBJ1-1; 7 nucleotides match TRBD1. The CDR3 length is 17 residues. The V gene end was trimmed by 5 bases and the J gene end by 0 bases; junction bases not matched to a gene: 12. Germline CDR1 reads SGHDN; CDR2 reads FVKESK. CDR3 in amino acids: CASSYLTGWDMNTEAFF. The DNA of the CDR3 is TGTGCCAGCAGCTACTTGACAGGGTGGGACATGAACACTGAAGCTTTCTTT. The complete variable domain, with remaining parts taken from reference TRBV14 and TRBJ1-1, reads EAGVTQFPSHSVIEKGQTVTLRCDPISGHDNLYWYRRVMGKEIKFLLHFVKESKQDESGMPNNRFLAERTGGTYSTLKVQPAELEDSGVYFCASSYLTGWDMNTEAFFGQGTRLTVV.

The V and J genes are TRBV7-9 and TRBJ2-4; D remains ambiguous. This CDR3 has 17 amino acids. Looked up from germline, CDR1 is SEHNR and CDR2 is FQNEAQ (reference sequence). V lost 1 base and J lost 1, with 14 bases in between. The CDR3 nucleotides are TGTGCCAGCAGCTTAGTACCCCAGAGGCCGGCCAAAAACATTCAGTACTTC. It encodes CASSLVPQRPAKNIQYF.

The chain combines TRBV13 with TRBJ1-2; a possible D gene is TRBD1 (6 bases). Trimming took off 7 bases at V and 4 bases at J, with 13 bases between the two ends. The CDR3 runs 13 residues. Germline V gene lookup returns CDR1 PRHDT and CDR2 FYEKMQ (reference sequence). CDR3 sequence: CASTTLGAYGYTF. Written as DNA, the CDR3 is TGTGCCAGCACTACTCTGGGGGCCTATGGCTACACCTTC.

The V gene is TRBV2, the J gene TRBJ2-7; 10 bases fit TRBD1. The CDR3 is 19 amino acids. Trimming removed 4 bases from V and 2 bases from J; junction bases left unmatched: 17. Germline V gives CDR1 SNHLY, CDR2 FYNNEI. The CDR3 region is CASSAGTGVPASPTYEQYF. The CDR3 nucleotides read TGTGCCAGCAGTGCCGGGACAGGGGTCCCCGCGTCCCCGACCTACGAGCAGTACTTC.

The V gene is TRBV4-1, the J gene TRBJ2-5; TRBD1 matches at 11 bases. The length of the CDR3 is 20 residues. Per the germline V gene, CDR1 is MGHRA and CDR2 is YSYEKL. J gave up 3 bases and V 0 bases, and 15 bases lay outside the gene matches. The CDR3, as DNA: TGCGCCAGCAGCCAAGATTTGTCGGACAGGGGGCGGGGAGCTAAAGAGACCCAGTACTTC. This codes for CASSQDLSDRGRGAKETQYF.

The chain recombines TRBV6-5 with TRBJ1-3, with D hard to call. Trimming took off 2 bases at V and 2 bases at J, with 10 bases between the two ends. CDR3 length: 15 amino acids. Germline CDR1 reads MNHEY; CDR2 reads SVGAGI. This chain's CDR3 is CASSYDGIPGNTIYF. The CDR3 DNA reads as TGTGCCAGCAGTTACGACGGGATACCTGGAAACACCATATATTTT.

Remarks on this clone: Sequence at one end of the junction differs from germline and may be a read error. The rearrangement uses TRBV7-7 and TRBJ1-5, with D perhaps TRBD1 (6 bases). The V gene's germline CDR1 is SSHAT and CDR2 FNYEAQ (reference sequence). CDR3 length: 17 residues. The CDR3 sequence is CASSPRGQIYSNQPQHF. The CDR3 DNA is TGTGCTAGCAGCCCACGAGGACAGATTTATAGCAATCAGCCCCAGCATTTT.

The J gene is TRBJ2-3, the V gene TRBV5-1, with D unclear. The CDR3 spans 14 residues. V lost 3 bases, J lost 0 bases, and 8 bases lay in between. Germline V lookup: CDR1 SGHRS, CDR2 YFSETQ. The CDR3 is CASSWASSTDTQYF. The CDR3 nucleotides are TGCGCCAGCAGCTGGGCATCTAGCACAGATACGCAGTATTTT. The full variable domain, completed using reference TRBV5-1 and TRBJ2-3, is KAGVTQTPRYLIKTRGQQVTLSCSPISGHRSVSWYQQTPGQGLQFLFEYFSETQRNKGNFPGRFSGRQFSNSRSEMNVSTLELGDSALYLCASSWASSTDTQYFGPGTRLTVL.

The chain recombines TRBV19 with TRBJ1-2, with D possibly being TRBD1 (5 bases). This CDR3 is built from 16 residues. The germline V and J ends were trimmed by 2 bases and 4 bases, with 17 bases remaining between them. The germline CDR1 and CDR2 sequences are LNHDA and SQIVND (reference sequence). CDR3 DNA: TGTGCCAGTAGTATACTAAGGGGCCCGACGAGCTATGGCTACACCTTC. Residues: CASSILRGPTSYGYTF.

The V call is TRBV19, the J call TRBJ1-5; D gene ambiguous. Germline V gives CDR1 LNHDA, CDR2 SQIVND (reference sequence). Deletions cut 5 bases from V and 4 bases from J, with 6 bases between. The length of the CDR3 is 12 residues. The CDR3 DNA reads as TGTGCCAGTAGTGGGCCTAATCAGCCCCAGCATTTT. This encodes CASSGPNQPQHF.

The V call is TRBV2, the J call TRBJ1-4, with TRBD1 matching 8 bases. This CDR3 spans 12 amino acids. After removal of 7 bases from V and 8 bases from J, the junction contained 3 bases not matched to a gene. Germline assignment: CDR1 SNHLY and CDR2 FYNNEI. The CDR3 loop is CASKQGGEKLFF. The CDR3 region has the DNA TGTGCCAGCAAACAGGGGGGAGAAAAACTGTTTTTT.

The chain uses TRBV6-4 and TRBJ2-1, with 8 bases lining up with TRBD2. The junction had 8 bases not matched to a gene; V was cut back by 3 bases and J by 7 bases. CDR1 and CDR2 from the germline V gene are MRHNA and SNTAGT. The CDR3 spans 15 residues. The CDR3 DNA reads TGTGCCAGCAGTGAGTTGGCGGGAGGTCTGAATGAGCAGTTCTTC. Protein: CASSELAGGLNEQFF.

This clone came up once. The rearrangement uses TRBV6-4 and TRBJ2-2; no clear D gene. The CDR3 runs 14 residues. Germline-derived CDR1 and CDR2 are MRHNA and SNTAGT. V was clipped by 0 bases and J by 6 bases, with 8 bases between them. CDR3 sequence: CASSDSEVPGELFF. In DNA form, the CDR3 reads TGTGCCAGCAGTGACTCTGAGGTACCCGGGGAGCTGTTTTTT.

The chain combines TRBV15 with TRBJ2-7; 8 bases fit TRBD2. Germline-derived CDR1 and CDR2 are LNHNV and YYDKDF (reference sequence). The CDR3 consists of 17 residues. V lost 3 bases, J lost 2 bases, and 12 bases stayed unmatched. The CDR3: CATSRWVGSGSPYEQYF. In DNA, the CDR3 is TGTGCCACCAGCAGGTGGGTTGGGAGCGGGAGCCCCTACGAGCAGTACTTC.

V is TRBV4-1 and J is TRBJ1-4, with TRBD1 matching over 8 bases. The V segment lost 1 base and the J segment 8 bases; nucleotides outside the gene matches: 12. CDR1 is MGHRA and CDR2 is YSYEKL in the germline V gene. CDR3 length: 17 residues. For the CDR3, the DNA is TGCGCCAGCAGCCAAGTAGCCAGGGGGCCGGGAGGAGAAAAACTGTTTTTT. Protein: CASSQVARGPGGEKLFF.

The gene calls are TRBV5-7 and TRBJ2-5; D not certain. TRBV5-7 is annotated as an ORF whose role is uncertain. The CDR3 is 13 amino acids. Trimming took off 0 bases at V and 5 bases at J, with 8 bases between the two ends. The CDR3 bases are TGTGCCAGCAGCTTGGGTTCACGGGAGACCCAGTACTTC. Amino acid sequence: CASSLGSRETQYF.

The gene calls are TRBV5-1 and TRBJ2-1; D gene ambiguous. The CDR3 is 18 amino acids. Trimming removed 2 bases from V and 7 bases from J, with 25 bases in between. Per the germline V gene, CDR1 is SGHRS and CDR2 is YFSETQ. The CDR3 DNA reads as TGCGCCAGCAGCTTCCTGAGCTACCGGGTACCTAACGGGAATGAGCAGTTCTTC. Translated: CASSFLSYRVPNGNEQFF. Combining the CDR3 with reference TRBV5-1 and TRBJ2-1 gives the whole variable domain KAGVTQTPRYLIKTRGQQVTLSCSPISGHRSVSWYQQTPGQGLQFLFEYFSETQRNKGNFPGRFSGRQFSNSRSEMNVSTLELGDSALYLCASSFLSYRVPNGNEQFFGPGTRLTVL.

As DNA, the CDR3 is TGTGCCAGCAGTTTACGCCTCGGGGGCCCGGGAGGACAGCCCCAGCATTTT. Its translation: CASSLRLGGPGGQPQHF. The J gene is TRBJ1-5, the V gene TRBV28; possibly TRBD1 for D (6 bases). V was pared by 2 bases and J by 7 bases, with 21 bases between. The CDR3 runs to 17 residues. Looked up from germline, CDR1 is MDHEN and CDR2 is SYDVKM.

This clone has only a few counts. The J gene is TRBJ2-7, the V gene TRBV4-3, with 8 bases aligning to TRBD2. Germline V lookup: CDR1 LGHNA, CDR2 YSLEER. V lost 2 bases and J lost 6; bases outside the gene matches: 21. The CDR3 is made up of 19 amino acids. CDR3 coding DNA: TGCGCCAGCAGCCAAAGGCAGCGGGGGCCCACGGGGGGACTCTGCGAGCAGTACTTC. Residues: CASSQRQRGPTGGLCEQYF.

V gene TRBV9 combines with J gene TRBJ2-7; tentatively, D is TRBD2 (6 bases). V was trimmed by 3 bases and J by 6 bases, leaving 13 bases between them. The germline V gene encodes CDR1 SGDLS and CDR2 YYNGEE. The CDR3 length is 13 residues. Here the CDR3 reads CASSEALEGEQYF. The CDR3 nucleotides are TGTGCCAGCAGCGAAGCCTTGGAGGGCGAGCAGTACTTC.

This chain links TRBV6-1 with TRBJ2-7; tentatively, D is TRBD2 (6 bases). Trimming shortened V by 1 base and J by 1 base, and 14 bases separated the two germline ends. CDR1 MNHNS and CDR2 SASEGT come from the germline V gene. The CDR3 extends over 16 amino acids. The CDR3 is CASSEGDSRRSYEQYF. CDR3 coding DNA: TGTGCCAGCAGTGAAGGGGACTCTCGACGGTCCTACGAGCAGTACTTC.

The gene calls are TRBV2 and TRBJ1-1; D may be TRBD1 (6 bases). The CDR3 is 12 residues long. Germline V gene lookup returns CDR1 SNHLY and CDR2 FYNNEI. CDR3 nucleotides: TGTGGCAGAGAGGGGGTGAACACTGAAGCTTTCTTT. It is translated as CGREGVNTEAFF. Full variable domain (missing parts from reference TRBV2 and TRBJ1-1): EPEVTQTPSHQVTQMGQEVILRCVPISNHLYFYWYRQILGQKVEFLVSFYNNEISEKSEIFDDQFSVERPDGSNFTLKIRSTKLEDSAMYFCGREGVNTEAFFGQGTRLTVV.